What follows are 16 T cell receptor beta chains derived from one specimen sequenced in a study of T cells in Graves' hyperthyroidism and ophthalmopathy. TCR beta CDR3 regions were amplified from RNA transcripts. The primer set for the first-round RT-PCR of the TCR CDR3 was HTBI. TCRdb called the multiplex PCR reads again in MiXCR, with one record for every CDR3 protein. This table has about 600,000 distinct CDR3 sequences, 14% appearing once. Sequencing used blood. The receptors come from a woman under 30 with Graves' ophthalmopathy.

This clonotype was recorded at least ten times. This chain links TRBV20-1 with TRBJ2-1; D not certain. Germline assignment: CDR1 DFQATT and CDR2 SNEGSKA (reference sequence). V gave up 6 bases and J gave up 0 bases, with 12 bases separating them. The CDR3 consists of 14 residues. CDR3 loop: CSAQRPSSYNEQFF. The CDR3 coding sequence is TGCAGTGCCCAGAGGCCGTCCTCCTACAATGAGCAGTTCTTC.

This clonotype has ten or more counts. The V call is TRBV3-1, the J call TRBJ1-2; D ambiguous. The CDR3 sequence is 15 residues long. The germline CDR1 and CDR2 sequences are LGHDT and YNNKEL (reference sequence). The V end was cut by 3 bases, the J end by 7 bases, with 18 bases between. CDR3 sequence (DNA): TGTGCCAGCAGCCAGCTCGGAGGGCGCAGAATTGGCTACACCTTC. It encodes CASSQLGGRRIGYTF.

Many counts were recorded for this clonotype. The rearrangement links TRBV24-1 to TRBJ2-5; D is unresolved. The CDR3 consists of 15 residues. The V and J ends lost 3 bases and 5 bases respectively, with 15 bases between them. Germline V gives CDR1 KGHDR, CDR2 SFDVKD. CDR3 DNA sequence: TGTGCCACCAGTGATCCCAGGAGCAGTGGGGAGACCCAGTACTTC. Translating gives CATSDPRSSGETQYF.

Many counts were recorded for this clonotype. The V gene is TRBV20-1, the J gene TRBJ2-1; TRBD2 aligns across 9 bases. Germline CDR1 reads DFQATT; CDR2 reads SNEGSKA (reference sequence). J gave up 1 base and V 0 bases, and 10 bases lay outside the gene matches. CDR3 length: 18 residues. For the CDR3, the DNA is TGCAGTGCTAGAGATCCAGGGGAAGCGGGAGGTTCCTACAATGAGCAGTTCTTC. It is translated as CSARDPGEAGGSYNEQFF.

This clonotype showed up many times. V and J are TRBV5-1 and TRBJ2-3, with TRBD2 as a possible D gene (7 bases). The germline V gene encodes CDR1 SGHRS and CDR2 YFSETQ. The CDR3 contains 16 residues. V was pared by 5 bases and J by 2 bases, with 18 bases between. CDR3 sequence: CASRGGGATATDTQYF. CDR3 in DNA: TGCGCCAGCAGAGGGGGAGGGGCGACCGCCACAGATACGCAGTATTTT.

Turning to this clonotype: This could be a read error, since a much larger clone is one nucleotide away. The chain couples TRBV10-2 to TRBJ2-7; D unresolved. The tail of the sequence fits TRBJ2-1 better, so the J call may be wrong. CDR1 and CDR2 (germline): WSHSY, SAAADI. The CDR3 contains 15 residues. CDR3 protein: CASILGLRHSYEQFF. The DNA of the CDR3 is TGCGCCAGCATTCTGGGCTTGCGGCACTCCTACGAGCAGTTCTTC.

Many counts were recorded for this clonotype. V gene TRBV29-1 combines with J gene TRBJ2-7; 7 nucleotides line up with TRBD1. The CDR3 runs 17 residues. From germline, CDR1 is SQVTM and CDR2 ANQGSEA. The ends lost 4 bases at V and 1 base at J; junction bases unmatched: 16. CDR3 nucleotide sequence: TGCAGCGTTGCATCGCATGAAATGGGACAGCTATCCTACGAGCAGTACTTC. The encoded protein is CSVASHEMGQLSYEQYF.

This chain links TRBV4-2 with TRBJ2-2; TRBD2 agrees at 11 bases. This CDR3 has 17 amino acids. The germline V gene has CDR1 LGHNA and CDR2 YNFKEQ. V was clipped by 0 bases and J by 7 bases; unmatched bases: 7. The CDR3 coding sequence is TGTGCCAGCAGCCAAGACACTAGCGGGAGACAGGTCGGGGAGCTGTTTTTT. The encoded protein is CASSQDTSGRQVGELFF.

This clonotype occurred a few times. A read error may account for a junction end that differs from germline. The rearrangement links TRBV12-3 or TRBV12-4 to TRBJ1-2; no definite D call. The CDR3 runs to 12 residues. DNA of the CDR3: TGTGTCAGCAGTAGATCTAACTATGGCTACACCTTC. This sequence encodes CVSSRSNYGYTF.

This clonotype was counted between two and nine times. J is TRBJ1-2 and V is TRBV10-3; no reliable D call. The V gene's germline CDR1 is ENHRY and CDR2 SYGVKD. The CDR3 is 15 residues long. V lost 4 bases, J lost 0 bases, and 12 bases lay in between. The CDR3: CAISGGLGANYGYTF. CDR3 nucleotide sequence: TGTGCCATCAGTGGAGGGCTCGGAGCTAACTATGGCTACACCTTC.

The chain is built from TRBV24-1 and TRBJ2-7; 9 positions match TRBD1. Germline lookup yields CDR1 KGHDR and CDR2 SFDVKD. The CDR3 runs to 13 residues. V was pared by 12 bases and J by 4 bases, with 9 bases of the junction left unmatched. The CDR3 loop is CACSVGQGYEQYF. The DNA of the CDR3 is TGTGCCTGTTCAGTGGGACAGGGATACGAGCAGTACTTC.

The chain is built from TRBV18 and TRBJ2-2; unclear D gene. From germline, CDR1 is KGHSH and CDR2 LQKENI. The V and J ends lost 2 bases and 5 bases respectively, with 6 bases between them. The CDR3 contains 13 residues. The DNA of the CDR3 is TGTGCCAGCTCACCAGGGGTTACCGGGGAGCTGTTTTTT. Residues: CASSPGVTGELFF.

CDR3 nucleotides: TGCGCCAGCAGCCAAGAAAGGGACAGTGATTTCTTCGAGCGAGCTTTCTTT. It translates to CASSQERDSDFFERAFF. V gene TRBV4-1 combines with J gene TRBJ1-1, with 7 positions matching TRBD1. V shed 0 bases and J 10 bases; nucleotides not matched to a gene: 17. This CDR3 comprises 17 residues. Germline assignment: CDR1 MGHRA and CDR2 YSYEKL.

In its sample, this clonotype was seen many times. This chain uses TRBV7-9 with TRBJ2-7; 8 bases are a match to TRBD2. The CDR3 is 12 amino acids. The J segment lost 3 bases and the V segment lost 8 bases, leaving 3 bases of the junction unmatched. Germline V gene sequence: CDR1 SEHNR, CDR2 FQNEAQ (reference sequence). CDR3 in amino acids: CASELAGYEQYF. As DNA, the CDR3 is TGTGCCAGCGAGCTAGCGGGCTACGAGCAGTACTTC.

This clonotype showed up just once. A much bigger clone sits one base away, suggesting this may be a read error. The chain couples TRBV7-6 to TRBJ2-1; D could derive from TRBD1 or TRBD2 (6 bases each). The J call is in doubt because the DNA end fits TRBJ2-7 better. CDR3 length equals 14 residues. Germline V gives CDR1 SGHVS, CDR2 FNYEAQ. This CDR3 is CASSVRGVYNEQYF. The CDR3 DNA sequence: TGTGCCAGCAGTGTGAGGGGGGTCTACAATGAGCAGTACTTC.

This clonotype was seen a few times. A read error may be the cause here, since a much bigger clone is one base away. The rearrangement links TRBV2 to TRBJ1-5; a weak D match, TRBD1 (6 bases). The CDR3 totals 14 residues. Germline values: CDR1 SNHLY, CDR2 FYNNEI. V was clipped by 7 bases and J by 0 bases, with 10 bases between them. The CDR3 DNA is TGTGCCAGCAAGGGGGATAGTAGCAATCAGCCCCAGCATTTT. Protein: CASKGDSSNQPQHF.